This T cell receptor beta chain is from a study of beta chain features in type 1 diabetes. Each donor gave one heparinised blood draw averaging about 120 mL. Naive, central memory, regulatory and stem cell-like memory cells within the CD4+ compartment were sorted using CD45RO/CCR7/CD25/CD127/CD95/CD27. Comment on this clone: The antigen is unknown. This same CDR3 is encoded by further DNA sequences in the sample.

All of the isolated RNA was reverse transcribed, so expressed TCRB transcripts were sequenced. The table came from immunoSEQ multiplex PCR; TCRdb's copy has only in-frame clones and leaves some out. The sample has nearly 700,000 clones, 13% seen once; the top ten hold 0.022%. The junction had 3 bases not matched to a gene; V was cut back by 3 bases and J by 2 bases. Looked up from germline, CDR1 is KGHSH and CDR2 is LQKENI. The CDR3 extends over 14 amino acids. Overall study findings and caveats: For Type 1 diabetes patients, all four CD4+ subsets carried TCRB CDR3s that were moderately but significantly shorter.

The chain has TRBV18 and TRBJ2-5; 7 bases line up with TRBD1. The TCR sequence derives from a young man with type 1 diabetes. Sequencing was carried out using naive CD4+ T cells from blood. The CDR3 DNA sequence: TGTGCCAGCTCACCTCGGGACAGTCAAGAGACCCAGTACTTC. The encoded protein is CASSPRDSQETQYF.